This paragraph covers one TCR beta chain sequence. Which antigen it targets is not known. Qualities for individual bases were not recorded, and no much larger clone is one base off. The entry originates in a study of blood T cells in healthy people across ages (dated by TCRdb to 2015 to 2017). For context, the study as a whole: Template switching captured roughly one uniquely barcoded TCR beta cDNA molecule per two T cells in model experiments. Using deep sequencing normalized with unique cDNA molecular identifiers, the study measured how TCR beta repertoire diversity changes with age. To avoid experimental bias, donors of different ages were spread randomly across the sequencing lanes. Four age groups were formed from the donors: young (average 16 years), middle-aged (around 40), aged (around 68) and long-lived (82). Two additional independent replicas of 1 million unique cDNA reads from the same blood draw were analyzed for two donors (one aged 18 to 30 and one aged 80 or older). Study-level results and caveats: The percentage of naive T cells measured by flow cytometry correlated strongly with observed TCR beta diversity. The CMV infection status of donors was not known, potentially confounding age-related changes in expanded clonotypes. As age increased, observed TCR beta diversity per million T cells dropped in a roughly linear way, and a significant reduction was already evident by age 40. Estimates of total diversity based on one million sequenced T cells were regarded as lower bounds and as underestimates. The long-lived group showed more naive CD4+ T cells, fewer expanded clones and increased TCR diversity than the aged group, suggesting age selection. Since profiling was done on bulk unsorted PBMCs, naive and antigen-experienced compartments could not be conclusively compared.

In the germline V gene, CDR1 corresponds to MGHRA and CDR2 to YSYEKL. CDR3 length: 16 amino acids, cysteine to phenylalanine. CDR3 DNA is the only sequence kept; it has 48 bases, read in frame from the first base. V loses 0 bases, J loses 0 bases, and the germline ends lie 9 bases apart. The roughly 39 donors, aged about 6 to 95 years, were systemically healthy Caucasian individuals from Russia. Each donor gave around 9.8 milliliters of peripheral blood, collected into EDTA-treated Vacutainer tubes. PBMCs were isolated by Ficoll-Paque density-gradient centrifugation, with at least 6.5 million obtained per sample. Total RNA was extracted from PBMCs with Trizol reagent, with at least 5.5 micrograms obtained per sample. The percentages of naive CD45RAhigh/CD27high T cells were determined by flow cytometry on a PBMC aliquot from every donor. The method was 5' RACE. These reads were obtained on an Illumina HiSeq 2500. A second about 7 to 12 cycle PCR used a sample-barcoded 5' primer and a J-beta primer mix. Each TCR beta cDNA molecule received a unique molecular identifier from a template-switch 5' adaptor carrying 12 random nucleotides. Each sample yielded at least 2.5 million CDR3-containing paired-end reads. The Mint cDNA synthesis kit, primed by a TRBC-specific oligonucleotide, was used to synthesize first-strand cDNA from all RNA. After uracil-DNA glycosylase treatment, a first 18-cycle PCR used universal primers M1SS and BC2_uni_R on all cDNA. The authors' pipeline ran thus. For normalization, 1 million high-quality reads were randomly selected from each sample, with every read carrying a distinct molecular identifier. Instead of being binned into consensus sequences, reads that shared molecular identifiers were thrown out. MiTCR, with a Q25 quality threshold and the strictest error-elimination algorithm, was used for CDR3 identification, clonotype clustering and error correction. A nonparametric unseen species model with Euler transformation was used to estimate a lower bound on total TCR beta diversity. TCRdb took the public reads, trimmed them with fastp at Q25, ran MiXCR for clone calling and kept in-frame beta chains. For every CDR3 protein sequence, its rows merge into one entry that carries the most common genes and DNA. Clone size and V and J calls follow TCRdb, not the original study. This sample holds 700,000 or so distinct CDR3 sequences; 22% were observed only once. The leading ten clones occupy around 21% of the sample.

Sequenced input: blood. This sequence uses TRBV4-1 and TRBJ1-5; the D gene is perhaps TRBD1, from 5 matching bases. The receptor was isolated from a man in his 70s in good health. The CDR3 region reads CASSQEVGVSNQPQHF. Read as DNA, the sequence is TGCGCCAGCAGCCAAGAAGTAGGGGTTAGCAATCAGCCCCAGCATTTT.